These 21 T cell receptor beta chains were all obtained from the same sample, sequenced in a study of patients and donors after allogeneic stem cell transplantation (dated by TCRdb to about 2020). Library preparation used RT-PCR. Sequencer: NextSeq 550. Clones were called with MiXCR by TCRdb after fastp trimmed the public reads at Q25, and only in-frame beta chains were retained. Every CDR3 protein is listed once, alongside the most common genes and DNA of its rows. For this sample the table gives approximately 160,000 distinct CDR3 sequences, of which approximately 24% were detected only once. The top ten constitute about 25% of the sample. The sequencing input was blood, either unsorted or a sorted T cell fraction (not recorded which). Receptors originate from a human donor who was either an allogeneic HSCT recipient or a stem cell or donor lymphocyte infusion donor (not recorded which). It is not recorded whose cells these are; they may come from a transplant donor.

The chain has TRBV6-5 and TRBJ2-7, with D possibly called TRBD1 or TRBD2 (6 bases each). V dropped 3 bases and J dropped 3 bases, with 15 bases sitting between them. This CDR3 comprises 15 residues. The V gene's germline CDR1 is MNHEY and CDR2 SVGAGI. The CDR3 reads CASSYLGGQHYEQYF. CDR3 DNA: TGTGCCAGCAGTTATTTGGGGGGCCAACACTACGAGCAGTACTTC.

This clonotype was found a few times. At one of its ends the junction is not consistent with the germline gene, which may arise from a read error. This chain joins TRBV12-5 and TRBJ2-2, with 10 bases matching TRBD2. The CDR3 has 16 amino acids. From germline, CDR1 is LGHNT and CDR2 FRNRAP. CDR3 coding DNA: TGTGCTAGTCGTTTGGGAGCGGGAGGGGTCACCGGGGAGCTGTTTTTT. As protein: CASRLGAGGVTGELFF.

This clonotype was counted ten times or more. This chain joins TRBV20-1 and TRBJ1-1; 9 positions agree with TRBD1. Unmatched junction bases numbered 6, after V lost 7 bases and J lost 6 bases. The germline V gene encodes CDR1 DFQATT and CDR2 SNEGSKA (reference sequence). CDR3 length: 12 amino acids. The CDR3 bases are TGCAGTGTCCAACAGGGGGCCGCTGAAGCTTTCTTT. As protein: CSVQQGAAEAFF.

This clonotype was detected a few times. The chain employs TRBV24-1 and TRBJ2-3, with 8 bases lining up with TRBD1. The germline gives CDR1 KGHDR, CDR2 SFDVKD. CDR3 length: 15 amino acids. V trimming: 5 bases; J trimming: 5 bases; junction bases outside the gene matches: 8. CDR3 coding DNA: TGTGCCACCAGTGGGACAGGGTCCGTGGGAGATACGCAGTATTTT. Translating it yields CATSGTGSVGDTQYF.

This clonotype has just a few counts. In nucleotides, the CDR3 is TGTGCCAGCAGCCAGTCCGAAGCGGTTGATGAGCAGTTCTTC. This translates into CASSQSEAVDEQFF. The chain has TRBV9 and TRBJ2-1, with D possibly TRBD2 on 5 matching bases. The V end lost 4 bases, the J end lost 8 bases, and 16 bases lay between the germline ends. Per the germline V gene, CDR1 is SGDLS and CDR2 is YYNGEE. CDR3 length: 14 amino acids.

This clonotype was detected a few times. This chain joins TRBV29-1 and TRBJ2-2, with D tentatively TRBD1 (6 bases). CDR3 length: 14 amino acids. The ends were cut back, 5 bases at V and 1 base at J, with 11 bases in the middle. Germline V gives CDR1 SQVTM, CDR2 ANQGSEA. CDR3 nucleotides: TGCAGCGTTTATCCAGGGGTGAACACCGGGGAGCTGTTTTTT. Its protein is CSVYPGVNTGELFF.

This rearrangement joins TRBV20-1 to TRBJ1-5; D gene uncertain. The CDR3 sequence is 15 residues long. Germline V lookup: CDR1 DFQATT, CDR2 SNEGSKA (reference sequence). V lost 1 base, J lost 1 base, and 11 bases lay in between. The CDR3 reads CSARGLGRSNQPQHF. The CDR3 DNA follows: TGCAGTGCTAGAGGGTTGGGGAGAAGCAATCAGCCCCAGCATTTT.

The CDR3 is CASSQDSGRGVTGELFF. CDR3 DNA sequence: TGCGCCAGCAGCCAAGATTCCGGTCGTGGGGTGACCGGGGAGCTGTTTTTT. The V and J genes are TRBV4-3 and TRBJ2-2; D is undetermined. The CDR3 runs to 17 residues. Per the germline V gene, CDR1 is LGHNA and CDR2 is YSLEER. The V end lost 0 bases, the J end lost 5 bases, and 16 bases lay between the germline ends.

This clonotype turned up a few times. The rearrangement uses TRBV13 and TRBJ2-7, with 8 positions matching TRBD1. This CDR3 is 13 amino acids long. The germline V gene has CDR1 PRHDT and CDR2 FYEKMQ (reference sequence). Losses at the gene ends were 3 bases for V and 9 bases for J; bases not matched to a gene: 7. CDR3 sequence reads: CASSLSRGRAQYF. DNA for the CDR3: TGTGCCAGCAGCTTGAGCAGGGGGCGCGCGCAGTACTTC.

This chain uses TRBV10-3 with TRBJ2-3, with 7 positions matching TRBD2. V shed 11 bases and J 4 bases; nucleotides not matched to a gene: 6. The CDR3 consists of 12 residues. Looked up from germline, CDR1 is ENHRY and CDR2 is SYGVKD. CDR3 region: CAQGLAADTQYF. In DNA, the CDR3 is TGTGCCCAAGGGCTAGCGGCAGATACGCAGTATTTT.

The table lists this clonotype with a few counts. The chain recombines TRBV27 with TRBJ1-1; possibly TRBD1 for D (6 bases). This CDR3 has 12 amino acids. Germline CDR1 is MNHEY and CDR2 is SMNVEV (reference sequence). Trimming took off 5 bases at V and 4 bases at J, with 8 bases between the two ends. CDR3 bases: TGTGCCAGCAGTACAGGGTTCACTGAAGCTTTCTTT. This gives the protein CASSTGFTEAFF.

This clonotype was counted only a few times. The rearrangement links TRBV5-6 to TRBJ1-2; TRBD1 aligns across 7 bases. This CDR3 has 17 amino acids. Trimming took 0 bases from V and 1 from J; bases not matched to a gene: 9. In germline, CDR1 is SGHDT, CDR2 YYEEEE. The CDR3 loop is CASSLVGQKNLNYGYTF. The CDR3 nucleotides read TGTGCCAGCAGCTTGGTGGGACAGAAGAACCTTAACTATGGCTACACCTTC.

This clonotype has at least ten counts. The CDR3 sequence is CASSLRGGSNQPQHF. Here the CDR3 DNA reads TGTGCCAGCAGTTTAAGAGGAGGTTCAAATCAGCCCCAGCATTTT. This chain uses TRBV12-3 or TRBV12-4 with TRBJ1-5; D ambiguous. The CDR3 has 15 amino acids. Deletions cut 2 bases from V and 4 bases from J, with 12 bases between.

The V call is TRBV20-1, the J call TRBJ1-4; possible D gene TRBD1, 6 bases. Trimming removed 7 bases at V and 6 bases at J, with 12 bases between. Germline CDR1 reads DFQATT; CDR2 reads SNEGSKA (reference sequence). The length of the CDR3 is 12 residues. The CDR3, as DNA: TGCAGTGTCACCAGGGGAGATGAAAAACTGTTTTTT. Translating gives CSVTRGDEKLFF.

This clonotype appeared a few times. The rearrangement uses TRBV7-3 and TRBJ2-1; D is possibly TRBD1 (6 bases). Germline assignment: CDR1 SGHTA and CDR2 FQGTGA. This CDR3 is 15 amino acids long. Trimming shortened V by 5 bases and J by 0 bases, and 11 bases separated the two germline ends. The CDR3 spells CASSPQDSSYNEQFF. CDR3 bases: TGTGCCAGCAGCCCACAGGACAGCTCCTACAATGAGCAGTTCTTC. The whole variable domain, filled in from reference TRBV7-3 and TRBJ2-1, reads GAGVSQTPSNKVTEKGKYVELRCDPISGHTALYWYRQSLGQGPEFLIYFQGTGAADDSGLPNDRFFAVRPEGSVSTLKIQRTERGDSAVYLCASSPQDSSYNEQFFGPGTRLTVL.

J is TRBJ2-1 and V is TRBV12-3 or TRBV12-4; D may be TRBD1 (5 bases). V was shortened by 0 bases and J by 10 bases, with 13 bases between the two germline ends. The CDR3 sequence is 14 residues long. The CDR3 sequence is CASSLAQGPAEQFF. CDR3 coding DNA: TGTGCCAGCAGTTTAGCCCAGGGCCCGGCGGAGCAGTTCTTC.

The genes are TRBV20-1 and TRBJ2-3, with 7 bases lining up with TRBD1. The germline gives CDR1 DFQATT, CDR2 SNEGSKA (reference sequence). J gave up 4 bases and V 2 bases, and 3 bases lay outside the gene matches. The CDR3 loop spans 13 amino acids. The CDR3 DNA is TGCAGTGCTAGACCCGACAGGGCAGATACGCAGTATTTT. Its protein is CSARPDRADTQYF.

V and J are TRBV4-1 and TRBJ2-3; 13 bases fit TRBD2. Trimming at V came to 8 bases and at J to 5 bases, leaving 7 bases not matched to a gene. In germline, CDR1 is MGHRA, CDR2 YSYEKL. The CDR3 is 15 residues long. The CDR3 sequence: CASCPGLAGEDTQYF. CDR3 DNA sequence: TGCGCCAGCTGCCCCGGACTAGCGGGGGAAGATACGCAGTATTTT.

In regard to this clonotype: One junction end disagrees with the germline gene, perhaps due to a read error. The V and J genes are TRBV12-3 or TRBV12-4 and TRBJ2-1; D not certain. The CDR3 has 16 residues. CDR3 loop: CASSVLRKRSYIEQFF. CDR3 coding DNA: TGTGCCAGCAGTGTCTTGAGGAAGAGGTCCTACATTGAGCAGTTCTTC.

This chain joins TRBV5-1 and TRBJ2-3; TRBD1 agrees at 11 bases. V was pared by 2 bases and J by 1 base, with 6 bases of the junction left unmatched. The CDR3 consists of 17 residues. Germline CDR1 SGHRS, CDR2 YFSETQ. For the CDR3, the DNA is TGCGCCAGCAGCTTTAGGACAGGGGGCTACGGCACAGATACGCAGTATTTT. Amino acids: CASSFRTGGYGTDTQYF.

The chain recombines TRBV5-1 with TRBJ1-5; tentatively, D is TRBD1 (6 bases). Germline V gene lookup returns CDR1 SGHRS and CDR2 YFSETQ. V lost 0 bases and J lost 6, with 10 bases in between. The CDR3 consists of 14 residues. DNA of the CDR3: TGCGCCAGCAGCTTGGGGATACAGGGTCAGCCCCAGCATTTT. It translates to CASSLGIQGQPQHF.